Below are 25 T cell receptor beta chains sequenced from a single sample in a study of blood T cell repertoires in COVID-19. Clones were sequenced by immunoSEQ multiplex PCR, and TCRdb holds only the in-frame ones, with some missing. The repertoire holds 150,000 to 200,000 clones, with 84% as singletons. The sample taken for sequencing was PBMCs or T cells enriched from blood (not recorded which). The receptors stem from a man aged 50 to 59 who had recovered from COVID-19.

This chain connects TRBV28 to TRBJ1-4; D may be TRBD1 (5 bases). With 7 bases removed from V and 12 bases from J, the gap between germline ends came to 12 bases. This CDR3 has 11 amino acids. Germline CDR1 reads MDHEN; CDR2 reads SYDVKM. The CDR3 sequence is CASKGVRELFF. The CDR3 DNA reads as TGTGCCAGCAAAGGGGTCAGGGAACTGTTTTTT.

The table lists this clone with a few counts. In nucleotides, the CDR3 is TGTGCCAGCTGTTCCCCCCAGGGGGATGAGCAGTTCTTC. As protein: CASCSPQGDEQFF. The J gene is TRBJ2-1, the V gene TRBV13, with 7 bases lining up with TRBD1. The V gene end was trimmed by 8 bases and the J gene end by 8 bases; junction bases not matched to a gene: 9. Germline CDR1 PRHDT, CDR2 FYEKMQ (reference sequence). There are 13 residues in the CDR3.

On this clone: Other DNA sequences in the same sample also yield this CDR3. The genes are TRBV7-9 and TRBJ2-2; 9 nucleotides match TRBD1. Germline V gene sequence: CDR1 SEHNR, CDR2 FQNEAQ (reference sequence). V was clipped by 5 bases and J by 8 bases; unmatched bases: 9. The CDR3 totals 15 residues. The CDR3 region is CASSPWDRVTGELFF. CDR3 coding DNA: TGTGCCAGCAGCCCCTGGGACAGGGTCACTGGGGAGCTGTTTTTT. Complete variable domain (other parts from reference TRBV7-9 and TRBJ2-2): DTGVSQNPRHKITKRGQNVTFRCDPISEHNRLYWYRQTLGQGPEFLTYFQNEAQLEKSRLLSDRFSAERPKGSFSTLEIQRTEQGDSAMYLCASSPWDRVTGELFFGEGSRLTVL.

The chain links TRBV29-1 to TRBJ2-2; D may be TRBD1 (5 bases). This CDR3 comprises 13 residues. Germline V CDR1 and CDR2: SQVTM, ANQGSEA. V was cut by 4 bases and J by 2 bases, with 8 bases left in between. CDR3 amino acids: CSVGTLNTGELFF. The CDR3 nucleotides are TGCAGCGTTGGGACACTAAACACCGGGGAGCTGTTTTTT.

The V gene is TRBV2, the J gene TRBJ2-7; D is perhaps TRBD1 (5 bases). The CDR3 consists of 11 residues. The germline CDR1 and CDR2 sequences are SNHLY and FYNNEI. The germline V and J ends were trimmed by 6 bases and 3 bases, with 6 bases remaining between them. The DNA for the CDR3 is TGTGCCAGCAGAGACAGCTACGAGCAGTACTTC. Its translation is CASRDSYEQYF. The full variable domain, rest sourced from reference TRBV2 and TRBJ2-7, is EPEVTQTPSHQVTQMGQEVILRCVPISNHLYFYWYRQILGQKVEFLVSFYNNEISEKSEIFDDQFSVERPDGSNFTLKIRSTKLEDSAMYFCASRDSYEQYFGPGTRLTVT.

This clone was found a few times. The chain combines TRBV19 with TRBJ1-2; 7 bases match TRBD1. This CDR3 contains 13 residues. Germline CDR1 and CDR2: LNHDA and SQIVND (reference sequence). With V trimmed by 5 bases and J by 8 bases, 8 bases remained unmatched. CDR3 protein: CASSPRQGRGYTF. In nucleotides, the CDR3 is TGTGCCAGTAGTCCACGACAGGGCAGAGGCTACACCTTC.

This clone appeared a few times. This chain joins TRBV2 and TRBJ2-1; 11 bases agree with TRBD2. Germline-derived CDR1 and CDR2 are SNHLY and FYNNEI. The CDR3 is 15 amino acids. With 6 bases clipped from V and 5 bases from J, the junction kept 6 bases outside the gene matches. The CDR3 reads CASRPVAGGNNEQFF. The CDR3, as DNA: TGTGCCAGCAGGCCGGTAGCGGGGGGGAACAATGAGCAGTTCTTC.

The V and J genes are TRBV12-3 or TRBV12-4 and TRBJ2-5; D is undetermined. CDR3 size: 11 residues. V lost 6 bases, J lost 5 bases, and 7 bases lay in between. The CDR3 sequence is CASRATETQYF. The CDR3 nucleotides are TGTGCCAGCAGGGCAACGGAGACCCAGTACTTC.

The DNA of the CDR3 is TGTGCCAGCAGCTTGGACAGGGCGGCATCACCCCTCCACTTT. Translated: CASSLDRAASPLHF. The genes are TRBV5-6 and TRBJ1-6; D is perhaps TRBD1 (6 bases). In germline, CDR1 is SGHDT, CDR2 YYEEEE. Trimming shortened V by 0 bases and J by 10 bases, and 11 bases separated the two germline ends. The CDR3 length is 14 residues.

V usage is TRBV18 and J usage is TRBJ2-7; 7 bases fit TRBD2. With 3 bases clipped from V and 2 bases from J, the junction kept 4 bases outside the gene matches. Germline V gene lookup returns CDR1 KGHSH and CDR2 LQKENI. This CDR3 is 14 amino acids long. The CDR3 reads CASSPAAGTYEQYF. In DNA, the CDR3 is TGTGCCAGCTCACCTGCAGCGGGGACCTACGAGCAGTACTTC.

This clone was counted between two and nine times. The CDR3 DNA sequence: TGCGCCAGCAGCTTGGGGGCGTCGCTACTCCAAGAGACCCAGTACTTC. Amino acids: CASSLGASLLQETQYF. The rearrangement links TRBV5-1 to TRBJ2-5; no definite D call. CDR3 size: 16 residues. V lost 0 bases and J lost 1, with 13 bases in between. Germline V gene data show CDR1 as SGHRS and CDR2 as YFSETQ.

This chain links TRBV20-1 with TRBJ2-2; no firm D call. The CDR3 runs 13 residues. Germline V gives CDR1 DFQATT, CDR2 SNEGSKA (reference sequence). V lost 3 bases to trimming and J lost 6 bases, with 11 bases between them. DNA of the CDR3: TGCAGTGCTAGTTATACAACATCCGGGGAGCTGTTTTTT. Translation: CSASYTTSGELFF.

The CDR3 bases are TGTGCCAGCAGCACGCCGGACAGGACAGGGGGCGGGGAGCTGTTTTTT. Encoded protein: CASSTPDRTGGGELFF. V is TRBV7-2 and J is TRBJ2-2; 10 positions match TRBD1. Trimming cost V 5 bases and J 7 bases; bases outside gene matches: 10. This CDR3 is built from 16 residues. Germline lookup yields CDR1 SGHTA and CDR2 FQGNSA.

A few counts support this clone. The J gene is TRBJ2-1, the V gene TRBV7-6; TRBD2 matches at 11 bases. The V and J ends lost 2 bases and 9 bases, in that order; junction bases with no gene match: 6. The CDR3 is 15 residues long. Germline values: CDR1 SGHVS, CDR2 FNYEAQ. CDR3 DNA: TGTGCCAGCAGCTTAAATAGCGGGGGGGCCGGTGAGCAGTTCTTC. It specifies CASSLNSGGAGEQFF.

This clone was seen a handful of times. The CDR3 DNA follows: TGCAGCGCCAGGGGGGAATCGGACGGCTACACCTTC. Encoded protein: CSARGESDGYTF. This sequence joins TRBV29-1 and TRBJ1-2, with TRBD1 identical over 7 bases. This CDR3 contains 12 residues. Per germline, CDR1 SQVTM and CDR2 ANQGSEA. V was clipped by 7 bases and J by 8 bases; unmatched bases: 10. Using reference TRBV29-1 and TRBJ1-2 for the parts outside the CDR3, the full variable domain is SAVISQKPSRDICQRGTSLTIQCQVDSQVTMMFWYRQQPGQSLTLIATANQGSEATYESGFVIDKFPISRPNLTFSTLTVSNMSPEDSSIYLCSARGESDGYTFGSGTRLTVV.

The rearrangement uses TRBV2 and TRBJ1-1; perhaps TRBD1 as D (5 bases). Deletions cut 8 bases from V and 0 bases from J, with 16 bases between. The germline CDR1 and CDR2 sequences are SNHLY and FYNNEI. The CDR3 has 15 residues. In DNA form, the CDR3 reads TGTGCCAGCGGCCCGGCAGGGCGGATGAACACTGAAGCTTTCTTT. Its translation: CASGPAGRMNTEAFF.

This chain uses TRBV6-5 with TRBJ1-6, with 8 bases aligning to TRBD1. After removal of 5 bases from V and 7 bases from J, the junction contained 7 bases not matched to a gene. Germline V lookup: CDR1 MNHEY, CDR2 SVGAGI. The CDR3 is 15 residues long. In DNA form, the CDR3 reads TGTGCCAGCAGTAAGACAGGGGCGGAAAATTCACCCCTCCACTTT. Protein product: CASSKTGAENSPLHF.

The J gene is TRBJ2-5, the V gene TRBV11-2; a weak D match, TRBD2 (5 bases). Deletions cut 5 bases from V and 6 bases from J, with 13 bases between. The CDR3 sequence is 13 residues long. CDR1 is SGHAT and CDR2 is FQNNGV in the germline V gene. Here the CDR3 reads CASSPPGIQTQYF. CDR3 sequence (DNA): TGTGCCAGCAGCCCACCGGGGATTCAGACCCAGTACTTC.

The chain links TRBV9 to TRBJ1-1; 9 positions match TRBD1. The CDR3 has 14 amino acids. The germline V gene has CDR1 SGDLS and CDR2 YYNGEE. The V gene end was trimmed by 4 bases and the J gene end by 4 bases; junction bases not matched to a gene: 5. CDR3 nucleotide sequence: TGTGCCAGCAGCCCCCACAGGGGGCCCACTGAAGCTTTCTTT. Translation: CASSPHRGPTEAFF.

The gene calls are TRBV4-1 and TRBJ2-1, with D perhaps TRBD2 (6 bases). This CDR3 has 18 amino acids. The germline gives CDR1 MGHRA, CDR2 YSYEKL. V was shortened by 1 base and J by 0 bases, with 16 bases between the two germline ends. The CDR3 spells CASSQGRAVGLSYNEQFF. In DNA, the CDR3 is TGCGCCAGCAGCCAAGGGAGGGCCGTCGGCCTCTCCTACAATGAGCAGTTCTTC.

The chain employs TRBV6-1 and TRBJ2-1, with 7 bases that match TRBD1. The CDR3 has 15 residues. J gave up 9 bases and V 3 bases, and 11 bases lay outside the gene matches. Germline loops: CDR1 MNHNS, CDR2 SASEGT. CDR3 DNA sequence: TGTGCCAGCAGTGATTTCGGGACAGCCGAGGGTGAGCAGTTCTTC. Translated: CASSDFGTAEGEQFF.

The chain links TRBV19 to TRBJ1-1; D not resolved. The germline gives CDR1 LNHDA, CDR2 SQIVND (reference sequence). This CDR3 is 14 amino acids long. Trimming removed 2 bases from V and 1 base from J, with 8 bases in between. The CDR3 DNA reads TGTGCCAGTAGTATATTACACGCGAACACTGAAGCTTTCTTT. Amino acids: CASSILHANTEAFF.

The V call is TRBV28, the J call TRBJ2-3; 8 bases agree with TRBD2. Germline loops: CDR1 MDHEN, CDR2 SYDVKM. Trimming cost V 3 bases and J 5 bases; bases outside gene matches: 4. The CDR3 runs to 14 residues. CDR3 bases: TGTGCCAGCAGTTTTGCGGGGGGTGGAGATACGCAGTATTTT. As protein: CASSFAGGGDTQYF.

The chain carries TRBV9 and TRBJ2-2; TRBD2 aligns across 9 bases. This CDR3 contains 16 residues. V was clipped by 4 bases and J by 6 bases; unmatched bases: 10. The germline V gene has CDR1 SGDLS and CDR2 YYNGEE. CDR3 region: CASSPLPASGAGELFF. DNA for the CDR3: TGTGCCAGCAGCCCCCTTCCGGCTAGCGGGGCCGGGGAGCTGTTTTTT.

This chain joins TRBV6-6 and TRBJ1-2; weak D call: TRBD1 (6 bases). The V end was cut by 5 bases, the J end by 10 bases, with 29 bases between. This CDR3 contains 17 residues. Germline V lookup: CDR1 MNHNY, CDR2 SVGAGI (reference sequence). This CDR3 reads CASSPLNRAPFLVDYTF. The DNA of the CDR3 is TGTGCCAGCAGTCCCTTGAACAGGGCCCCCTTCCTAGTGGACTACACCTTC.